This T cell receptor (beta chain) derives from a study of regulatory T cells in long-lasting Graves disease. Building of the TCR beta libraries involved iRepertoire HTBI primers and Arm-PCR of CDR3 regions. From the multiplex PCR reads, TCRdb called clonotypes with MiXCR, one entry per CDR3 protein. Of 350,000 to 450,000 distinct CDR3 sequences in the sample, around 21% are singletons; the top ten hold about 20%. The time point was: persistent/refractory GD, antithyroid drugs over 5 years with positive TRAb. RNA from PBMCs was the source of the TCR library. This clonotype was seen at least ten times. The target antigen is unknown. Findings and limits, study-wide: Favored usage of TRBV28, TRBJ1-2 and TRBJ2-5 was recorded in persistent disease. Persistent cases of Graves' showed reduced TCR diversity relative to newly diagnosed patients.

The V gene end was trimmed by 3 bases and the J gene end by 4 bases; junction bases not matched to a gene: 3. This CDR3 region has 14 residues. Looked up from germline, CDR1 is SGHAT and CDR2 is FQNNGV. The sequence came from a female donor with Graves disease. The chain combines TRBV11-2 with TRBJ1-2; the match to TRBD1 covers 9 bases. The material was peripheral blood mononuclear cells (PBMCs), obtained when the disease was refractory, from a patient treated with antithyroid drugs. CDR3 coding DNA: TGTGCCAGCAGCTTTGACAGGGGGGCCTATGGCTACACCTTC. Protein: CASSFDRGAYGYTF.